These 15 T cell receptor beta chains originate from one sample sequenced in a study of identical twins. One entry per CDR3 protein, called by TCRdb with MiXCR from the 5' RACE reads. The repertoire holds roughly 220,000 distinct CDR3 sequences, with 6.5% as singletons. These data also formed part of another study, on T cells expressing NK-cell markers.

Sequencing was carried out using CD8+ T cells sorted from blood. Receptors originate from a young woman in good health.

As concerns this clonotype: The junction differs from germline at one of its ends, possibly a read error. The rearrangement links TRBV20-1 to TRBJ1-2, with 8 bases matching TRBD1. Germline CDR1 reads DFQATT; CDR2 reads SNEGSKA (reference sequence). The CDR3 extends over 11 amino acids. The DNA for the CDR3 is TGCAGTGTTCGGACAGGGTCGCCTGGCGCCTTC. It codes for CSVRTGSPGAF.

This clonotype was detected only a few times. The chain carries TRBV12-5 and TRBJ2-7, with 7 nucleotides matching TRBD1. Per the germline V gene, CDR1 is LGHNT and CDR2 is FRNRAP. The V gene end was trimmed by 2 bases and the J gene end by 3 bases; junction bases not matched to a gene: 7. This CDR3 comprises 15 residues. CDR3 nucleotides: TGTGCTAGTGGTTTGTTGGCCACAGGGGACTACGAGCAGTACTTC. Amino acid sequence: CASGLLATGDYEQYF. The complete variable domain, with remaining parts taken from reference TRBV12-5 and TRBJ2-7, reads DARVTQTPRHKVTEMGQEVTMRCQPILGHNTVFWYRQTMMQGLELLAYFRNRAPLDDSGMPKDRFSAEMPDATLATLKIQPSEPRDSAVYFCASGLLATGDYEQYFGPGTRLTVT.

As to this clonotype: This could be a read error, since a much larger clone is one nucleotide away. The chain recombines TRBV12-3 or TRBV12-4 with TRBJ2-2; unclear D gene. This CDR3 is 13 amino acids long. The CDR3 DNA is TGTACCAGCGTCGGGCTGTGGGGCGGGGAGCTGTTTTTT. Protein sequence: CTSVGLWGGELFF.

The DNA of the CDR3 is TGTGCCATCAGGAGGGACTCCAGAATCCCCTACGAGCAGTACTTC. Translated: CAIRRDSRIPYEQYF. The genes are TRBV10-3 and TRBJ2-7, with TRBD2 as a possible D gene (6 bases). The germline V and J ends were trimmed by 6 bases and 2 bases, with 17 bases remaining between them. This CDR3 contains 15 residues. The germline gives CDR1 ENHRY, CDR2 SYGVKD.

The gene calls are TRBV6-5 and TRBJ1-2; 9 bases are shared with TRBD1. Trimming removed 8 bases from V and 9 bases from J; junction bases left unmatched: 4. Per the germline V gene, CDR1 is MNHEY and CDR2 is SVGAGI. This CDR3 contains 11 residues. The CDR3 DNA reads TGTGCCAGCTACGGACAGGGGAGCTACACCTTC. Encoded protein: CASYGQGSYTF.

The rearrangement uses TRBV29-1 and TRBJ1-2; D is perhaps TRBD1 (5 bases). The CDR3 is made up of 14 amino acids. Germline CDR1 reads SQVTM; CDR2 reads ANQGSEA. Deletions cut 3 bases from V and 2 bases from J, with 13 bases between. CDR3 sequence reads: CSVEGGTLNYGYTF. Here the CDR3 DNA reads TGCAGCGTTGAGGGGGGGACTTTAAACTATGGCTACACCTTC.

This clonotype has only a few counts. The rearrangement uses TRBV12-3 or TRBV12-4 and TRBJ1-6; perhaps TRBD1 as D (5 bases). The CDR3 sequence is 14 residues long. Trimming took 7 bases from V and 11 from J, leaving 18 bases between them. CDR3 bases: TGTGCCAGCACTTCCTTGGGGCCTAGGGCACCCCTCCACTTT. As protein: CASTSLGPRAPLHF.

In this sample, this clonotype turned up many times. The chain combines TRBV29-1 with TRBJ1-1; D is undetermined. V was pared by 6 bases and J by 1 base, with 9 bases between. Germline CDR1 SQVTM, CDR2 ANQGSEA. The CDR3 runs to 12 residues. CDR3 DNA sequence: TGCAGCGTCCCCCTACCGAACACTGAAGCTTTCTTT. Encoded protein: CSVPLPNTEAFF.

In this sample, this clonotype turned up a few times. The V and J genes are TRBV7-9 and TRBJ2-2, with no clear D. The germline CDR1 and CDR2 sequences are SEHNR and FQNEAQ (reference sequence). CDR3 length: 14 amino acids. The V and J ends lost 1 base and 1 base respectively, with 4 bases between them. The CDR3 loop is CASSLVMNTGELFF. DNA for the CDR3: TGTGCCAGCAGCTTAGTTATGAACACCGGGGAGCTGTTTTTT.

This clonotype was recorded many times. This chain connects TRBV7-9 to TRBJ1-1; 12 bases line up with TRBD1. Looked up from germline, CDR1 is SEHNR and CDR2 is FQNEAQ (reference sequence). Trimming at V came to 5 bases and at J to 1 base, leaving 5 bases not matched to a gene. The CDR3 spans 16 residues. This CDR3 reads CASSTGQGAQNTEAFF. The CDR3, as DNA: TGTGCCAGCAGCACGGGACAGGGGGCCCAGAACACTGAAGCTTTCTTT.

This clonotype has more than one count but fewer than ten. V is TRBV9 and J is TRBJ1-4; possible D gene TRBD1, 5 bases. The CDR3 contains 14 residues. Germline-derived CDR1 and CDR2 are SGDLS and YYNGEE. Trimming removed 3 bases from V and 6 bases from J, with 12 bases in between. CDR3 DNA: TGTGCCAGCAGCGCGAGACAGTTGGATGAAAAACTGTTTTTT. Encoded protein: CASSARQLDEKLFF.

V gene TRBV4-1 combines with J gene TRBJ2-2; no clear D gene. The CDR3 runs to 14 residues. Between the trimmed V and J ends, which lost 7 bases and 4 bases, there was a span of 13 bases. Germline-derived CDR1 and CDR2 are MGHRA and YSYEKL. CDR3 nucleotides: TGCGCCAGCACGACCGGCCCGGCCACCGGGGAGCTGTTTTTT. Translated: CASTTGPATGELFF.

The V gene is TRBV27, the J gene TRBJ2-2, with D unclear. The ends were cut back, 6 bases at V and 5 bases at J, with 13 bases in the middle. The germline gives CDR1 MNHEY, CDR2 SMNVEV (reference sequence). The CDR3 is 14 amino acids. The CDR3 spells CASSSGFSTGELFF. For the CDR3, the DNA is TGTGCCAGCAGCTCCGGGTTTTCAACCGGGGAGCTGTTTTTT.

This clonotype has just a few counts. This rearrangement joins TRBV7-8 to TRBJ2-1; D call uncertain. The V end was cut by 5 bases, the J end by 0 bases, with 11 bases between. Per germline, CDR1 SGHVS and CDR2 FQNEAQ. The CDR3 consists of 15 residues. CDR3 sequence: CASSQRPSSYNEQFF. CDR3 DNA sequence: TGTGCCAGCAGCCAACGGCCGAGCTCCTACAATGAGCAGTTCTTC.

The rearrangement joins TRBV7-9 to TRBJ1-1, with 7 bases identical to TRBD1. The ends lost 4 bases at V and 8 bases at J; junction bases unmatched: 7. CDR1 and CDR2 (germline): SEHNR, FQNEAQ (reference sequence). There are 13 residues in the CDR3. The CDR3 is CASSSVRQGEAFF. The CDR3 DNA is TGTGCCAGCAGCTCCGTGCGACAGGGCGAAGCTTTCTTT.